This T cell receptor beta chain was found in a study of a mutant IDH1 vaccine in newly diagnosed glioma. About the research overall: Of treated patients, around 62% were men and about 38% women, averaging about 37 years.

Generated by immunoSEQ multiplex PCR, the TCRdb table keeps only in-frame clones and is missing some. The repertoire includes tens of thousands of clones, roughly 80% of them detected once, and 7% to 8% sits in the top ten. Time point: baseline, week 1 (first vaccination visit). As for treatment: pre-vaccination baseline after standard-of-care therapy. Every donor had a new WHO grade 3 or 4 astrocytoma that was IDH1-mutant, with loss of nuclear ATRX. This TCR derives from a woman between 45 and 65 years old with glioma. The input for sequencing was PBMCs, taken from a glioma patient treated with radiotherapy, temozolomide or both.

CDR3 in amino acids: CASSSTGGGAEAFF. The CDR3 nucleotides read TGTGCCAGCAGCTCAACAGGGGGAGGAGCTGAAGCTTTCTTT. The V gene is TRBV7-9, the J gene TRBJ1-1, with TRBD1 identical over 8 bases. The J segment lost 6 bases and the V segment lost 4 bases, leaving 7 bases of the junction unmatched. The CDR3 loop spans 14 amino acids. Germline V gene sequence: CDR1 SEHNR, CDR2 FQNEAQ (reference sequence).